This T cell receptor beta chain emerged from a study of long-term antiretroviral therapy in people with HIV. The V gene end was trimmed by 2 bases and the J gene end by 3 bases; junction bases not matched to a gene: 8. CDR3 length: 17 amino acids. The germline V gene has CDR1 SGHRS and CDR2 YFSETQ. Survey-level immunoSEQ v3.0 assays were run. Repertoires were generated with immunoSEQ multiplex PCR, while TCRdb's copy carries only in-frame clones and drops some. The top ten clones hold roughly 15% of a sample with approximately 25,000 clones, about 86% of them seen once. Study findings and constraints: The blood, collected between about 2003 and 2018, was possibly taken under older ART regimens.

This clone is a singleton in its sample. Its antigen is still unknown. There were roughly 0.9-11 million cryopreserved PBMC in the samples before DNA extraction. The chain uses TRBV5-1 and TRBJ2-4; 10 nucleotides match TRBD2. Specimen: unsorted PBMCs, collected 1.2 years after starting antiretroviral therapy. The sequence derives from a man in his fifties or sixties with HIV. The CDR3 loop reads CASSLERGGGGKNIQYF. In DNA, the CDR3 is TGCGCCAGCAGCTTAGAGCGGGGGGGCGGTGGCAAAAACATTCAGTACTTC. The variable domain in full, completed from reference TRBV5-1 and TRBJ2-4, reads KAGVTQTPRYLIKTRGQQVTLSCSPISGHRSVSWYQQTPGQGLQFLFEYFSETQRNKGNFPGRFSGRQFSNSRSEMNVSTLELGDSALYLCASSLERGGGGKNIQYFGAGTRLSVL.